This paragraph reports one T cell receptor beta chain. This receptor's antigen is unknown. The record has no base qualities; no much larger clone is one base away. Sequencing of the TRB variable region was done with the immunoSEQ hsTCRB v3.0 assay at survey level resolution. The targeted TRB sequencing depth was about 40,000-50,000 T-cell genomes per sample. Pooled TRB libraries were sequenced on an Illumina MiSeq with a v3 150-cycle kit. The source study handled its data this way. Repertoire analysis ran in R within a reproducible Nextflow workflow covering QC, data transformation and analysis. Custom analyses were implemented in LymphoSeq2, an R package for AIRR-Seq data exploration. A few samples yielding fewer than 5000 total TRB sequences were excluded, leaving around 190 analyzed HIV repertoires. Among the roughly 200 retained HIV repertoires, some 59 were collected before ART initiation and more than 120 after ART initiation. Repertoires were downsampled to 5000 TRB nucleotide sequences, with summary statistics averaged over 100 downsampling iterations. Only TRB sequences with CDR3 regions of at least seven amino acids were retained for analysis. Diversity was assessed using a clonality score derived from Shannon entropy and using the Gini coefficient. In the repertoire networks, any two of the top 5000 CDR3 amino acid sequences were connected whenever the two sequences differed by an edit distance of one. Antigen specificity groups and MHC restriction were predicted for TRB CDR3 amino acid sequences with GLIPH2. Known CMV, EBV, HIV or tissue antigen associations were flagged by matching CDR3 amino acid sequences against VDJdb and McPAS-TCR. Pre-ART, post-ART and control groups were compared with Wilcoxon signed-rank tests and Holm-Bonferroni correction. TCRdb carries this immuneACCESS record with in-frame sequences only. Its versions omit some clonotypes, under half of them owing to an unresolved V gene in the studies checked, with the rest unexplained. V, J and clone size derive from that table, while D and trimming were established from the DNA sequence. Within this sample are about 27,000 clones, with about four fifths of them counted one time only. The ten largest clones capture 8.5% to 9.5% of the sample.

Deletion took 0 bases off V and 5 bases off J, with a span of 15 bases between the germline ends. As encoded in the germline V gene, CDR1 is SGHDT while CDR2 is YYEEEE. From its cysteine to its phenylalanine, the CDR3 spans 16 amino acids. Only CDR3 DNA remains: 48 bases, in frame from the first base. Inclusion was restricted to participants for whom at least one PBMC sample before ART initiation and at least two post-ART samples were available. All participants with HIV were treated in the United States of America. Before DNA extraction, cryopreserved samples of roughly 1-11 million PBMC were thawed and then washed. At the time of the earliest PBMC sample, participants with HIV were aged between about 23 and 54 years. PBMC samples were contributed by each participant from 1-4 timepoints before ART initiation and 2-8 timepoints after ART initiation, with a median of 7 samples. Serial HIV viral load, CD4+ T-cell count, ART history and demographic data were obtained for every participant. A Qiagen kit on a QIAcube was used to extract genomic DNA from unsorted PBMC, with samples processed in batches of 12.

This sample was taken from a study of long-term antiretroviral therapy in people with HIV (dated by TCRdb to 2021 to 2024). Turning to the overall study: The earliest samples were collected roughly a decade before the 2015 WHO recommendation for immediate ART, at a time when ART was usually postponed until CD4 counts fell. This retrospective serial study examined whether starting ART and sustained HIV suppression were associated with changes in the composition and diversity of the TRB repertoire in peripheral blood. About 35% of the 30 participants with HIV were female. No cross-contamination during QIAcube processing was seen in test extractions of a monoclonal T-cell line run alongside 33 polyclonal samples. From 30 adults with confirmed HIV infection, the cohort provided 192 cryopreserved PBMC samples, gathered serially across a mean of approximately six years (range 1-12).

What the authors observed across the whole study: Inferences about post-ART repertoire changes were limited because no data were available on ART adherence, viral resistance or therapy changes. Narrower CDR3 length ranges were observed in HIV repertoires than in controls, and an antigen-experienced repertoire with only a slight naive shift after ART was suggested by the network structure. Because pre-ART samples had limited cell numbers, unsorted PBMC were profiled rather than sorted CD4+ and CD8+ T cells. Expanded TRB clones identified before ART initiation dominated the repertoire across all time points, though the dominance fluctuated and decreased in many PLHIV after ART. A significant increase in TRB diversity was found to be associated with ART initiation, although TRB diversity was observed to remain significantly below that of transplant donor controls even after long-term ART. Limited PBMC availability meant only the TCR beta chain was sequenced, without alpha chain pairing. The samples span the years 2004 to 2017, and the ART regimens used at that time may not be as effective as current regimens.

This sequence was found in a man between 40 and 49 years old with HIV. Here the sequenced sample was unsorted PBMCs, taken 3 years after starting antiretroviral therapy. In this chain, TRBV5-6 is recombined with TRBJ2-4; the D gene assignment is ambiguous. At the DNA level, the sequence is TGTGCCAGCAGCTTGGAGTTCGGGCAGAGACAAAACATTCAGTACTTC. This sequence encodes CASSLEFGQRQNIQYF.